This T cell receptor (beta chain) is from a study of shared clonotypes between healthy human individuals. Study conclusions and caveats: The study found roughly 5% of naive CD4 clonotypes shared across a handful of donors.

Remarks on this clone: Its specificity is not known.

Germline-derived CDR1 and CDR2 are SEHNR and FQNEAQ (reference sequence). Trimming cost V 5 bases and J 5 bases, with 6 bases left between them. This CDR3 spans 11 amino acids. Several immunoSEQ plates received, in even portions, the genomic DNA of each subset. The table came from immunoSEQ multiplex PCR; TCRdb's copy has only in-frame clones and leaves some out. The repertoire has over a million clones, approximately 76% of them found once; the top ten carry 1.4% to 1.5%. The chain couples TRBV7-9 to TRBJ2-5; no definite D call. This TCR was sampled from a man aged 18 to 35 in good health. Sequencing was done on a sample of memory CD4+ T cells sorted from blood. The subset is: CD45RA-negative fraction. This CDR3 is CASSVTETQYF. CDR3 bases: TGTGCCAGCAGCGTGACGGAGACCCAGTACTTC.